Each of the 2 T cell receptor beta chains below was sequenced from the same sample in a study of monozygotic twins with inflammatory bowel disease (dated by TCRdb to about 2019). The library was prepared using 5' RACE. The data were produced on an Illumina HiSeq 2500. Each entry corresponds to one CDR3 protein sequence from reads that TCRdb reprocessed, and DNA is not given. Per the sample table, the count is around 200,000 distinct CDR3 sequences. Together, the top ten hold 1.5% to 2% of the sample. The specimen was blood. The receptors were sampled from a human donor with ulcerative colitis or Crohn's disease, or a healthy co-twin of an affected twin (not recorded which).

The rearrangement links TRBV6-1 to TRBJ2-3; TCRdb's D call, TRBD2, is unchecked because there is no DNA. The germline V gene has CDR1 MNHNS and CDR2 SASEGT. The CDR3 covers 15 residues. This CDR3 reads CASSVPGLTTDTQYF.

This rearrangement joins TRBV5-6 to TRBJ1-2; the TCRdb call, TRBD1, lacks DNA for checking. The CDR3 runs to 14 residues. Germline lookup yields CDR1 SGHDT and CDR2 YYEEEE. The chain's CDR3 is CASSRWDRQDGYTF.